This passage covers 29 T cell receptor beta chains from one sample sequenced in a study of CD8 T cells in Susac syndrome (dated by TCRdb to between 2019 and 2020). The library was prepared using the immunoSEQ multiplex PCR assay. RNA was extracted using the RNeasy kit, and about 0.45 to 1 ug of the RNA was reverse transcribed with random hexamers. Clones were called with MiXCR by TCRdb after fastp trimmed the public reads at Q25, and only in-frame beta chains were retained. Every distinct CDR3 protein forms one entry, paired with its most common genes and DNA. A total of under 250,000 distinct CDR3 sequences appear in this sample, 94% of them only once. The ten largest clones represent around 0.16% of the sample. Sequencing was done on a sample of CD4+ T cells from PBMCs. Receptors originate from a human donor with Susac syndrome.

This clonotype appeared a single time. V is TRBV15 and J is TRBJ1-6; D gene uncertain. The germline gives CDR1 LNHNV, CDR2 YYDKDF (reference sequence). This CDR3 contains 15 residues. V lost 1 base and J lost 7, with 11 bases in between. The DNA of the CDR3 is TGTGCCACCAGCAGAGTGGCGCGGGAAAATTCACCCCTCCACTTT. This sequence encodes CATSRVARENSPLHF.

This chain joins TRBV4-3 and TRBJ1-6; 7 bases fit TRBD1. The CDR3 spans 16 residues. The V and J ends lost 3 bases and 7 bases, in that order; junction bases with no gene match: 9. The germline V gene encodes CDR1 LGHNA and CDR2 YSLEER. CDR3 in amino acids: CASSQGRGLENSPLHF. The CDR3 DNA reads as TGCGCCAGCAGCCAGGGCAGGGGGTTAGAAAATTCACCCCTCCACTTT.

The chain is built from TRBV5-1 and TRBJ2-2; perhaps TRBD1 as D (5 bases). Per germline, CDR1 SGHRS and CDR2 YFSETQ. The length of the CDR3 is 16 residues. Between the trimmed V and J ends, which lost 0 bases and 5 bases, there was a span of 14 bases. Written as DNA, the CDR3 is TGCGCCAGCAGCTTGGCGGCAGGGAAAGGGACCGGGGAGCTGTTTTTT. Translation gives CASSLAAGKGTGELFF.

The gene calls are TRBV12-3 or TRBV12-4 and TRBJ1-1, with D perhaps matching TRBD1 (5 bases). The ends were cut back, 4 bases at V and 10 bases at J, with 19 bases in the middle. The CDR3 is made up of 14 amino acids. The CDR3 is CASSSRGGRVGAFF. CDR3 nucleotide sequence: TGTGCCAGCAGTTCCCGGGGGGGAAGGGTAGGAGCTTTCTTT.

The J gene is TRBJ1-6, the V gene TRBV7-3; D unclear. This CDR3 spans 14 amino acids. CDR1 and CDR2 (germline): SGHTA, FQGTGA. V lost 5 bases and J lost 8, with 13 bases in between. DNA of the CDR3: TGTGCCAGCAGCGGACCAGATAGGGATTCACCCCTCCACTTT. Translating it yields CASSGPDRDSPLHF.

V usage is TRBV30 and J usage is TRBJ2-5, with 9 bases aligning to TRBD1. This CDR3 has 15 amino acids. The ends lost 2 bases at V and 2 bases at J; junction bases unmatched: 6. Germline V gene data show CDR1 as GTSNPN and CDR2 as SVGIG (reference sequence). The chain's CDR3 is CAWSPSGTGQETQYF. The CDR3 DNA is TGTGCCTGGAGTCCTTCCGGGACAGGGCAAGAGACCCAGTACTTC.

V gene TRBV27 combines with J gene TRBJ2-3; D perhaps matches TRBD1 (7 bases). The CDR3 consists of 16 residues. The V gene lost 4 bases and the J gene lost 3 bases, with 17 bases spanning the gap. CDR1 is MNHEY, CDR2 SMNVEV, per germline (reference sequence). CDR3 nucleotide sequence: TGTGCCAGCAGTTCCCGAAGGGCAGGGGGGACAGATACGCAGTATTTT. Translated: CASSSRRAGGTDTQYF.

The CDR3: CSVEVPGQGVDEQYF. CDR3 in DNA: TGCAGCGTTGAAGTCCCGGGACAGGGGGTGGACGAGCAGTACTTC. The chain combines TRBV29-1 with TRBJ2-7, with 11 bases aligning to TRBD1. Germline lookup yields CDR1 SQVTM and CDR2 ANQGSEA. Trimming took 1 base from V and 5 from J; bases not matched to a gene: 7. The CDR3 loop spans 15 amino acids.

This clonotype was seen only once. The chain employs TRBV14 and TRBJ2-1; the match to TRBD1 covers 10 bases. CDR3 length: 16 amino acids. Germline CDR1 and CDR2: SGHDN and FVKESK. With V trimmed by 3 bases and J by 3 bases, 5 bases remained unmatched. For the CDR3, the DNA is TGTGCCAGCAGCCAGTATGGGACAGGGGACTACAATGAGCAGTTCTTC. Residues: CASSQYGTGDYNEQFF. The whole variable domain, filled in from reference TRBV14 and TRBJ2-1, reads EAGVTQFPSHSVIEKGQTVTLRCDPISGHDNLYWYRRVMGKEIKFLLHFVKESKQDESGMPNNRFLAERTGGTYSTLKVQPAELEDSGVYFCASSQYGTGDYNEQFFGPGTRLTVL.

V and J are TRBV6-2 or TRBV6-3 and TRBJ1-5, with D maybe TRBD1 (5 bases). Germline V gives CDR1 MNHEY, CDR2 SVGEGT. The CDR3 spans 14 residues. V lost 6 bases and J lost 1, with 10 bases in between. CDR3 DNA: TGTGCCAGCAGCCAGGGCCGGAGCAATCAGCCCCAGCATTTT. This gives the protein CASSQGRSNQPQHF.

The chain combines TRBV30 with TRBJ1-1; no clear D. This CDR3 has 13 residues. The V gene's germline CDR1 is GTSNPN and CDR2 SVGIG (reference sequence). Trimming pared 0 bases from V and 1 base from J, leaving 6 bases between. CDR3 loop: CAWSVQQNTEAFF. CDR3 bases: TGTGCCTGGAGTGTACAACAGAACACTGAAGCTTTCTTT.

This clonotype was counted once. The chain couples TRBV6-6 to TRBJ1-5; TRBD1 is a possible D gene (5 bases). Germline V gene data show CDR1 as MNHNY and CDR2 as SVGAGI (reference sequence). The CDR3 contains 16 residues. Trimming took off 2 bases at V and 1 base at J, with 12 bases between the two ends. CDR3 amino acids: CASSYVQGRSNQPQHF. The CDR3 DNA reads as TGTGCCAGCAGTTACGTCCAGGGTAGGAGCAATCAGCCCCAGCATTTT.

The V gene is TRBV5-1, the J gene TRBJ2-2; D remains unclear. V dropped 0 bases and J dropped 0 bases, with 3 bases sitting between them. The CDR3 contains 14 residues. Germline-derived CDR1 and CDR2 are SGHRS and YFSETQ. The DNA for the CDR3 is TGCGCCAGCAGCTTGGTCTCGAACACCGGGGAGCTGTTTTTT. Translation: CASSLVSNTGELFF.

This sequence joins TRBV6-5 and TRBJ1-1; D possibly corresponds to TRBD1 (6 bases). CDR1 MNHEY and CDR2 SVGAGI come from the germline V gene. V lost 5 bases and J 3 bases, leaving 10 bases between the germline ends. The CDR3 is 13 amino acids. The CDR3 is CASSARGDTEAFF. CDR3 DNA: TGTGCCAGCAGTGCCAGGGGTGACACTGAAGCTTTCTTT.

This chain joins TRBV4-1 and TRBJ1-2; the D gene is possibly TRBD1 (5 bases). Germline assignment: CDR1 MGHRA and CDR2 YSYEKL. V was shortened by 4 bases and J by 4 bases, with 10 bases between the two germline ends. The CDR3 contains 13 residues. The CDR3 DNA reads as TGCGCCAGCAGCCCCGGGACCTTCTATGGCTACACCTTC. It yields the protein CASSPGTFYGYTF.

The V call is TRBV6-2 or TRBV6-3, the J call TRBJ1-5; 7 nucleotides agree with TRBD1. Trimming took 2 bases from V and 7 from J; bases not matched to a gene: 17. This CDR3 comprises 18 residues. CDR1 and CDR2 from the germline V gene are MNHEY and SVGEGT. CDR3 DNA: TGTGCCAGCAGTTACCTCACAGGGGAGGGAGGGGTCCACCAGCCCCAGCATTTT. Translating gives CASSYLTGEGGVHQPQHF.

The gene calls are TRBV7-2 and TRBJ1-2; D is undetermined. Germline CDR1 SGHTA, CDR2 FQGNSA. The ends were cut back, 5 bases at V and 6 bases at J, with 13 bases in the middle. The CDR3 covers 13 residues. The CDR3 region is CASSPPRFDGYTF. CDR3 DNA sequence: TGTGCCAGCAGCCCCCCTAGGTTCGATGGCTACACCTTC. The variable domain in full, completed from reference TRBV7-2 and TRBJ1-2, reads GAGVSQSPSNKVTEKGKDVELRCDPISGHTALYWYRQSLGQGLEFLIYFQGNSAPDKSGLPSDRFSAERTGGSVSTLTIQRTQQEDSAVYLCASSPPRFDGYTFGSGTRLTVV.

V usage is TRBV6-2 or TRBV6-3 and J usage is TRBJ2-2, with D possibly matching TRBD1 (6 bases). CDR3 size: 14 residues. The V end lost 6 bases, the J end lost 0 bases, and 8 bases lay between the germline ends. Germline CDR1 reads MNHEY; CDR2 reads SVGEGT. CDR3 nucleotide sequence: TGTGCCAGCAGAGGGGACACGAACACCGGGGAGCTGTTTTTT. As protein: CASRGDTNTGELFF.

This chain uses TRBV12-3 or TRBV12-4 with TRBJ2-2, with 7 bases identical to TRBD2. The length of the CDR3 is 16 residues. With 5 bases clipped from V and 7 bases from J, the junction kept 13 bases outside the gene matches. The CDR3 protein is CASSPLVGGIHGELFF. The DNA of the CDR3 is TGTGCCAGCAGTCCTCTTGTCGGGGGGATCCACGGGGAGCTGTTTTTT.

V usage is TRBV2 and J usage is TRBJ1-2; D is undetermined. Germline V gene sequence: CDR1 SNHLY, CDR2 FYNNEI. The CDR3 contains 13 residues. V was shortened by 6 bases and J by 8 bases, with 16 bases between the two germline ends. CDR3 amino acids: CASRGDRDLGYTF. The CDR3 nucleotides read TGTGCCAGCAGGGGCGACCGAGACCTGGGCTACACCTTC.

Here the CDR3 DNA reads TGTGCCAGCAGCCACCGGGACAGGGGGGTCGCTTTCTTT. It is translated as CASSHRDRGVAFF. The genes are TRBV3-1 and TRBJ1-1, with TRBD1 matching over 11 bases. V lost 3 bases and J lost 11; bases outside the gene matches: 5. The CDR3 length is 13 residues. CDR1 and CDR2 from the germline V gene are LGHDT and YNNKEL (reference sequence).

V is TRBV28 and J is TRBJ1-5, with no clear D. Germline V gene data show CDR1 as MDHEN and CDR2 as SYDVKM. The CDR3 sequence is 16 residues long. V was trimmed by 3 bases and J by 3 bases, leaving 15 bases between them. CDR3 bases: TGTGCCAGCAGTTTCAGAACAGCAGCCCACAATCAGCCCCAGCATTTT. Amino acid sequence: CASSFRTAAHNQPQHF.

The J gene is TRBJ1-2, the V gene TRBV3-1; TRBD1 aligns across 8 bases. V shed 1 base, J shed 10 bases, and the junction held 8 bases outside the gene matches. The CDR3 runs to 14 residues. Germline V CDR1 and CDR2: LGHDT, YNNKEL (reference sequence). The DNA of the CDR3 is TGTGCCAGCAGCCAAGTGCTCCAGGGGGCCGCCTACACCTTC. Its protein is CASSQVLQGAAYTF.

The CDR3 DNA reads as TGCGCCAGCAGCTTGGCGACGGCTTCAGCTTTCTTT. It specifies CASSLATASAFF. The genes are TRBV5-1 and TRBJ1-1; D unclear. Germline V gene lookup returns CDR1 SGHRS and CDR2 YFSETQ. V was pared by 0 bases and J by 10 bases, with 10 bases between. The CDR3 consists of 12 residues. The full variable domain, rest sourced from reference TRBV5-1 and TRBJ1-1, is KAGVTQTPRYLIKTRGQQVTLSCSPISGHRSVSWYQQTPGQGLQFLFEYFSETQRNKGNFPGRFSGRQFSNSRSEMNVSTLELGDSALYLCASSLATASAFFGQGTRLTVV.

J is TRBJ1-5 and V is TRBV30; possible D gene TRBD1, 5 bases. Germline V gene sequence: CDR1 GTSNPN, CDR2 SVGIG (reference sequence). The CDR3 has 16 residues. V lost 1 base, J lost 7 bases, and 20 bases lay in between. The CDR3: CAWSASTAGMRQPQHF. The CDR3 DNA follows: TGTGCCTGGAGTGCCTCGACCGCAGGGATGCGGCAGCCCCAGCATTTT. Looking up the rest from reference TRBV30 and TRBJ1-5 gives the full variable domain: SQTIHQWPATLVQPVGSPLSLECTVEGTSNPNLYWYRQAAGRGLQLLFYSVGIGQISSEVPQNLSASRPQDRQFILSSKKLLLSDSGFYLCAWSASTAGMRQPQHFGDGTRLSIL.

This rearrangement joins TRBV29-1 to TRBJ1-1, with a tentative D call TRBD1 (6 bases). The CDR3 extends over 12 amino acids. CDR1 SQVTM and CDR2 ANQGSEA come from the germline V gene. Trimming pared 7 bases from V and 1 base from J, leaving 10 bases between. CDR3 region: CSGGGQNTEAFF. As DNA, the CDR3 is TGCAGCGGCGGGGGGCAGAACACTGAAGCTTTCTTT.

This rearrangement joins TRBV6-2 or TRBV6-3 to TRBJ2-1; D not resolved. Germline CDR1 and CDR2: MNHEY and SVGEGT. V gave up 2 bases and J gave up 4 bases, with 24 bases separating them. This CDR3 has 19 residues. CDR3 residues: CASSYPRAATPPKYNEQFF. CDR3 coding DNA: TGTGCCAGCAGTTACCCTAGGGCCGCGACTCCGCCGAAGTACAATGAGCAGTTCTTC.

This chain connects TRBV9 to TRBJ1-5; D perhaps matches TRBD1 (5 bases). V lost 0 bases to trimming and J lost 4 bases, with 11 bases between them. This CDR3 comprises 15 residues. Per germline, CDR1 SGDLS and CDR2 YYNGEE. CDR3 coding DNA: TGTGCCAGCAGCGTAGGTGGGGGGGAGAATCAGCCCCAGCATTTT. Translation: CASSVGGGENQPQHF.

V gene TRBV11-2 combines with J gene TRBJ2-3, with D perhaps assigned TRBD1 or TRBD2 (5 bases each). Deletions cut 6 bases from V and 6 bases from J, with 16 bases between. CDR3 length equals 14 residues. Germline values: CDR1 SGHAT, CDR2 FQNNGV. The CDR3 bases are TGTGCCAGCAGTGAGGGGCACTTCGCCGATACGCAGTATTTT. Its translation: CASSEGHFADTQYF.